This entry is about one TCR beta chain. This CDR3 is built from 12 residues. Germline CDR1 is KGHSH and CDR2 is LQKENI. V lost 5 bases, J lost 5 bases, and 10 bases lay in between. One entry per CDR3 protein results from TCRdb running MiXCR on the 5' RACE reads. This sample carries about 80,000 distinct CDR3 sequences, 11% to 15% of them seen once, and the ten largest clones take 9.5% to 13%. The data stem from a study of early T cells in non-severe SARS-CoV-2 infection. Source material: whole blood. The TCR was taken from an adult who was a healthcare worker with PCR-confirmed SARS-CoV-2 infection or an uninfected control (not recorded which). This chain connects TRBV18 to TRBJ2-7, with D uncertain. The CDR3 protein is CASSSIPHEQYF. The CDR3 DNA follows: TGTGCCAGCTCATCCATTCCCCACGAGCAGTACTTC. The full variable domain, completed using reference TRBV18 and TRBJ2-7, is NAGVMQNPRHLVRRRGQEARLRCSPMKGHSHVYWYRQLPEEGLKFMVYLQKENIIDESGMPKERFSAEFPKEGPSILRIQQVVRGDSAAYFCASSSIPHEQYFGPGTRLTVT.